The text below deals with one T cell receptor beta chain. Its antigen remains unknown. The data belong to a study of chemoradiotherapy in HPV16-positive cancers. TCRdb's copy holds only in-frame clones and misses some; the assay was immunoSEQ multiplex PCR. In the table there are 30,000 to 40,000 clones, around 92% of which are singletons. General study results and limits: Candidate HPV-specific clones and E7-related TCR motifs grew in tumor during treatment. Better recurrence-free survival went with HPV-responsive T-cell expansion in HPV16-positive patients.

This CDR3 is 14 amino acids long. The V segment lost 6 bases and the J segment 8 bases; nucleotides outside the gene matches: 14. Per the germline V gene, CDR1 is SQVTM and CDR2 is ANQGSEA. This specimen consisted of blood, obtained from a patient who underwent chemoradiotherapy. This chain connects TRBV29-1 to TRBJ1-2, with TRBD1 identical over 8 bases. This TCR derives from a human donor with HPV-associated anogenital cancer. CDR3 DNA sequence: TGCAGCGTACTCGTTTTAGACAGGGGTGGAGGCTACACCTTC. Amino acids: CSVLVLDRGGGYTF.